The following is a T cell receptor (beta chain) sequence with its context. Its matching antigen is unknown. Since the CDR3 does not end with the conserved phenylalanine or tryptophan, this likely comes from a read error. A multiplex PCR was run with 60 Vbeta primers and 13 Jbeta primers. Profiled with immunoSEQ multiplex PCR; TCRdb holds only in-frame clones, not every one. The profile shows some 160,000 clones, about 88% of them singletons. This entry belongs to a study of cytomegalovirus exposure and HLA in healthy donors. The V and J ends lost 1 base and 6 bases, in that order; junction bases with no gene match: 8. Germline-derived CDR1 and CDR2 are SGDLS and YYNGEE. The CDR3 extends over 16 amino acids. Overall study findings and caveats: In a later analysis, HLA-associated beta chains showed higher expansion and lower generation probabilities than comparable chains. More than 150 TCR beta chains were listed as cytomegalovirus-associated.

Source material: PBMCs. The source is a woman between 18 and 30 years old in good health and CMV-seronegative. V usage is TRBV9 and J usage is TRBJ2-3; 10 bases map to TRBD2. The CDR3 reads CASSVRSGGAFDTQYC. In nucleotides, the CDR3 is TGTGCCAGCAGCGTACGGAGCGGGGGGGCTTTTGATACGCAGTATTGT.